This T cell receptor beta chain was captured by sequencing in a study of blood T cell repertoires in COVID-19. As for the study in general: The study drew acute and convalescent COVID-19 samples from the United States, Italy and Spain. T cells, B-cell-depleted T cells, or PBMCs provided the cDNA or gDNA that served as material.

This clone is a singleton in its sample. Study processing details: Estimation of nucleated cell counts was performed using reference gene primer amplification. Produced via immunoSEQ multiplex PCR; TCRdb's table is partial and in-frame only. V, J and clone size derive from that table, while D and trimming were established from the DNA sequence. The sample has about 14,000 clones, 83% seen once. This CDR3 is 13 amino acids long. The V end was cut by 11 bases, the J end by 3 bases, with 16 bases between. Per the germline V gene, CDR1 is SEHNR and CDR2 is FQNEAQ (reference sequence). This TCR came from a woman aged 55-69 years with acute or convalescent COVID-19. The rearrangement joins TRBV7-9 to TRBJ2-5; maybe TRBD1 (7 bases). Sample: peripheral blood. The CDR3 DNA follows: TGTGCCGCCATCTTCAGGGGGGAAGAGACCCAGTACTTC. Protein product: CAAIFRGEETQYF. The full variable domain, rest sourced from reference TRBV7-9 and TRBJ2-5, is DTGVSQNPRHKITKRGQNVTFRCDPISEHNRLYWYRQTLGQGPEFLTYFQNEAQLEKSRLLSDRFSAERPKGSFSTLEIQRTEQGDSAMYLCAAIFRGEETQYFGPGTRLLVL.